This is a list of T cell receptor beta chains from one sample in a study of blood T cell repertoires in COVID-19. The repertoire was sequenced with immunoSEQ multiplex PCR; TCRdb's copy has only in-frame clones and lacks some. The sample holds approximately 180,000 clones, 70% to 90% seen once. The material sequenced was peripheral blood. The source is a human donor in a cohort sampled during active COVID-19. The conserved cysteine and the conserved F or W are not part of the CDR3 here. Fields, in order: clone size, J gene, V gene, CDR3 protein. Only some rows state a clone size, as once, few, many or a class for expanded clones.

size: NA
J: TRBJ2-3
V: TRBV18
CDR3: ASSLSRLAGETTDTQY

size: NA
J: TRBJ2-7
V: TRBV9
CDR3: ASSPKALQAAYEQY

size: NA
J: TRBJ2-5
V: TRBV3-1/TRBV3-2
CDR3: ASSKESPARTQY

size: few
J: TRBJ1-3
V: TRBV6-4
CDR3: ASRRQGTGNTIY

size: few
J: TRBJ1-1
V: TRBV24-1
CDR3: ATSDSGNTEAF

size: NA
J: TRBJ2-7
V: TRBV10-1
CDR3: ASSERTARYEQY

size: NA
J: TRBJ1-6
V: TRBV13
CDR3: ASSLEPLGDSPLH

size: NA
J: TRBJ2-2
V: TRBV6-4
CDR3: ASSASLTGELF

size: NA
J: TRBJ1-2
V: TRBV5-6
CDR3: ASSRGGDRLYGYT

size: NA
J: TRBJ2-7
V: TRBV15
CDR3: ATSRAGTDYEQY

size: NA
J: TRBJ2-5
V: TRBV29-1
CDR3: SSRTGGKETQY

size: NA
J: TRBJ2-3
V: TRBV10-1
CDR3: ASRATHGATQY

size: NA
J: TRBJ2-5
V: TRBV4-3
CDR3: ASSQDRVAETQY

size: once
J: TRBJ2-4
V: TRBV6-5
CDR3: ASSQRGKLNIQY

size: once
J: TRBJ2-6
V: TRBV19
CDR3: ASSSGAGANVLT

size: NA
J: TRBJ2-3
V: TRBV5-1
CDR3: ASSLQPQGATDTQY

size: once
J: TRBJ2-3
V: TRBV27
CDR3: ASKTSGRGNTQY

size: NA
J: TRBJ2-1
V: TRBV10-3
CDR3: AISERDRGRNEQF